The count of the clone carrying this T cell receptor beta chain is one. Sequencing was performed with immunoSEQ multiplex PCR; in TCRdb, only in-frame clones are kept and a portion is missing. The repertoire includes roughly 110,000 clones, just over 90% of them detected once, and around 0.5% sits in the top ten. The sample originates from a study of OX40 agonist ivuxolimab in advanced cancers. Study at large: People who had prior anti-PD-1, anti-PD-L1 or anti-CTLA-4 therapy could take part, and roughly 44% had some.

V lost 6 bases, J lost 9 bases, and 12 bases lay in between. CDR3 size: 12 residues. Looked up from germline, CDR1 is MNHNY and CDR2 is SVGAGI (reference sequence). The starting material was CD4+ or CD8+ T cells sorted from blood, obtained in a trial of the OX40 agonist ivuxolimab. The receptor's source is an adult with an advanced solid tumor such as melanoma, head and neck, liver or kidney cancer. The chain employs TRBV6-6 and TRBJ1-5, with D uncertain. This chain's CDR3 is CASRRVGRPQHF. The DNA of the CDR3 is TGTGCCAGCAGGAGGGTAGGGCGGCCCCAGCATTTT.